Each of the 27 T cell receptor beta chains below was sequenced from the same sample in a study of monozygotic twins with inflammatory bowel disease. After re-calling the 5' RACE reads, TCRdb lists one entry per CDR3 protein, DNA absent. The sample totals about 210,000 distinct CDR3 sequences. The sequencing input was blood. These receptors were collected from a human donor with ulcerative colitis or Crohn's disease, or a healthy co-twin of an affected twin (not recorded which).

The chain is built from TRBV12-3 or TRBV12-4 and TRBJ2-7; there is no DNA to check the TCRdb D call of TRBD1. CDR3 length equals 13 residues. The CDR3 protein is CASSPIGGYEQYF.

The chain couples TRBV5-4 to TRBJ2-1; TCRdb's D gene call, TRBD1, goes unchecked for lack of DNA. Per the germline V gene, CDR1 is SGHNT and CDR2 is YYREEE (reference sequence). The CDR3 extends over 16 amino acids. CDR3 sequence: CASSLSQGAIYNEQFF.

The chain employs TRBV4-1 and TRBJ1-1; the TCRdb call, TRBD1, lacks DNA for checking. The CDR3 has 14 amino acids. In germline, CDR1 is MGHRA, CDR2 YSYEKL. The CDR3 protein is CASSQGQGASEAFF.

V usage is TRBV5-1 and J usage is TRBJ1-1; there is no DNA to check the TCRdb D call of TRBD1. Germline V gives CDR1 SGHRS, CDR2 YFSETQ. This CDR3 has 15 residues. The CDR3 region is CANSVTGGQGTEAFF.

The rearrangement joins TRBV3-1 to TRBJ1-1. This CDR3 has 17 amino acids. Germline V gene lookup returns CDR1 LGHDT and CDR2 YNNKEL (reference sequence). CDR3 sequence reads: CASSPRREGAWDTEAFF.

V usage is TRBV15 and J usage is TRBJ1-5; TCRdb's D call of TRBD1 is untestable without DNA. The CDR3 length is 16 residues. From germline, CDR1 is LNHNV and CDR2 YYDKDF (reference sequence). CDR3 sequence reads: CATSRRDKGSGQPQHF.

This chain links TRBV11-2 with TRBJ1-5; the D call of TRBD1 rests on TCRdb alone, since no DNA is present to check it. Germline lookup yields CDR1 SGHAT and CDR2 FQNNGV. This CDR3 has 15 amino acids. The CDR3: CASSSAGGREQPQHF.

The CDR3 reads CASSPPNRVDTGELFF. The chain is built from TRBV18 and TRBJ2-2. This CDR3 region has 16 residues. From germline, CDR1 is KGHSH and CDR2 LQKENI. The full variable domain, rest sourced from reference TRBV18 and TRBJ2-2, is NAGVMQNPRHLVRRRGQEARLRCSPMKGHSHVYWYRQLPEEGLKFMVYLQKENIIDESGMPKERFSAEFPKEGPSILRIQQVVRGDSAAYFCASSPPNRVDTGELFFGEGSRLTVL.

The chain is built from TRBV11-1 and TRBJ2-2; the TRBD1 assignment by TCRdb is unverifiable without DNA. CDR1 is SGHAT, CDR2 FQDESV, per germline (reference sequence). CDR3 length equals 20 residues. This chain's CDR3 is CASSLGYEGAIGANTGKLFF.

This sequence joins TRBV9 and TRBJ1-1; TCRdb outputs TRBD1, but without DNA this stays unchecked. The CDR3 sequence is 15 residues long. Looked up from germline, CDR1 is SGDLS and CDR2 is YYNGEE. CDR3 residues: CASSVDGGPHTEAFF.

The CDR3 reads CSARQPTGGNTEAFF. The chain employs TRBV20-1 and TRBJ1-1; TCRdb lists TRBD1, though no DNA is available to test this call. Germline CDR1 reads DFQATT; CDR2 reads SNEGSKA (reference sequence). The CDR3 sequence is 15 residues long.

The chain has TRBV12-3 or TRBV12-4 and TRBJ1-5; TCRdb calls TRBD1, which cannot be checked without DNA. The CDR3 has 14 amino acids. CDR3 loop: CASSNTGGNQPQHF.

V gene TRBV20-1 combines with J gene TRBJ2-7; TCRdb's D call of TRBD2 is untestable without DNA. The length of the CDR3 is 12 residues. CDR1 DFQATT and CDR2 SNEGSKA come from the germline V gene (reference sequence). The CDR3 is CSARRTSGAQYF.

This sequence joins TRBV18 and TRBJ2-3. Germline V gives CDR1 KGHSH, CDR2 LQKENI. The CDR3 is 13 amino acids. The CDR3 reads CASSPLGGDTQYF.

The chain combines TRBV29-1 with TRBJ2-5; TCRdb selects TRBD2, and the lack of DNA leaves this call unchecked. Germline assignment: CDR1 SQVTM and CDR2 ANQGSEA. CDR3 length equals 14 residues. The CDR3 is CSVEGGLKQETQYF.

The rearrangement uses TRBV6-1 and TRBJ1-5; as DNA is missing, the TRBD1 call by TCRdb cannot be tested. CDR1 is MNHNS and CDR2 is SASEGT in the germline V gene. The CDR3 is made up of 15 amino acids. CDR3 protein: CASSPGTGVYQPQHF.

This sequence joins TRBV12-3 or TRBV12-4 and TRBJ2-1; the D call of TRBD2 rests on TCRdb alone, since no DNA is present to check it. The CDR3 has 16 amino acids. The CDR3 is CASTSGGTPNFNEQFF.

The V call is TRBV20-1, the J call TRBJ2-2; without DNA, the TCRdb call of TRBD2 cannot be checked. Germline values: CDR1 DFQATT, CDR2 SNEGSKA (reference sequence). This CDR3 is 16 amino acids long. CDR3 region: CSASLAGGDYTGELFF.

The CDR3 reads CASSPRQGINTEAFF. The chain has TRBV5-1 and TRBJ1-1; the D call from TCRdb, TRBD1, cannot be confirmed without DNA. This CDR3 spans 15 amino acids. Germline CDR1 SGHRS, CDR2 YFSETQ.

The chain uses TRBV7-7 and TRBJ2-3; absent DNA, TCRdb's TRBD1 call cannot be checked. Germline loops: CDR1 SSHAT, CDR2 FNYEAQ (reference sequence). The CDR3 runs 14 residues. The CDR3 reads CASSPTGATDTQYF.

The V call is TRBV7-9, the J call TRBJ2-1; TCRdb's assignment of TRBD1 cannot be checked, as there is no DNA. Per the germline V gene, CDR1 is SEHNR and CDR2 is FQNEAQ (reference sequence). The CDR3 has 15 amino acids. The CDR3: CASSLDWTGINEQFF.

The V and J genes are TRBV10-3 and TRBJ2-1; TCRdb's D call, TRBD2, is unchecked because there is no DNA. CDR3 size: 12 residues. CDR1 is ENHRY, CDR2 SYGVKD, per germline. CDR3 protein: CAISASSDEQFF.

J is TRBJ1-1 and V is TRBV11-1. The CDR3 spans 13 residues. CDR1 and CDR2 from the germline V gene are SGHAT and FQDESV (reference sequence). CDR3 sequence reads: CASSQHLNTEAFF.

The rearrangement joins TRBV6-1 to TRBJ1-5. The CDR3 extends over 14 amino acids. Germline CDR1 reads MNHNS; CDR2 reads SASEGT. CDR3 sequence reads: CASRDDGRGQPQHF.

The chain couples TRBV5-6 to TRBJ2-7; no DNA is available, so the TRBD1 call from TCRdb remains unchecked. The germline CDR1 and CDR2 sequences are SGHDT and YYEEEE. The CDR3 loop spans 14 amino acids. The CDR3: CASSFVGQGDPQYF.

The CDR3 here is CASRQTGLKTDTQYF. This sequence joins TRBV5-1 and TRBJ2-3; TCRdb's D gene call, TRBD1, goes unchecked for lack of DNA. Germline CDR1 is SGHRS and CDR2 is YFSETQ. The CDR3 has 15 amino acids.

J is TRBJ2-3 and V is TRBV6-5; the TRBD1 assignment by TCRdb is unverifiable without DNA. The CDR3 is made up of 14 amino acids. Germline V gene data show CDR1 as MNHEY and CDR2 as SVGAGI. The CDR3: CASSLRQGEDTQYF.